A single sample is the source of the 32 T cell receptor beta chains below, sequenced in a study of cytomegalovirus exposure and HLA in healthy donors. Profiled with immunoSEQ multiplex PCR; TCRdb holds only in-frame clones, not every one. The sample records 300,000 to 350,000 clones, 88% being singletons. The specimen sequenced was PBMCs. These receptors originate from a man aged 25 to 40 in good health and CMV-seronegative.

The sample holds one count of this clone. The J gene is TRBJ2-1, the V gene TRBV9; 7 bases align to TRBD2. The CDR3 totals 12 residues. Germline lookup yields CDR1 SGDLS and CDR2 YYNGEE. J gave up 7 bases and V 2 bases, and 0 bases lay outside the gene matches. As DNA, the CDR3 is TGTGCCAGCAGCGTTAGCGGGAATGAGCAGTTCTTC. Its protein product is CASSVSGNEQFF.

V usage is TRBV5-1 and J usage is TRBJ1-2; 9 nucleotides line up with TRBD1. The CDR3 is made up of 16 amino acids. CDR1 is SGHRS and CDR2 is YFSETQ in the germline V gene. The junction had 12 bases not matched to a gene; V was cut back by 4 bases and J by 5 bases. The CDR3 DNA is TGCGCCAGCAGCCCGGGATTCGTGACAGGGGGTTATGGCTACACCTTC. Amino acid sequence: CASSPGFVTGGYGYTF.

This sequence joins TRBV5-6 and TRBJ2-6; D is possibly TRBD1 (6 bases). V was clipped by 2 bases and J by 0 bases, with 18 bases between them. The CDR3 spans 19 residues. The germline V gene has CDR1 SGHDT and CDR2 YYEEEE. CDR3: CASSLKGVSLNSGANVLTF. For the CDR3, the DNA is TGTGCCAGCAGCTTAAAGGGGGTCTCCCTTAACTCTGGGGCCAACGTCCTGACTTTC.

The rearrangement uses TRBV6-6 and TRBJ1-1; TRBD1 matches at 9 bases. The V gene's germline CDR1 is MNHNY and CDR2 SVGAGI (reference sequence). The CDR3 runs 16 residues. Trimming took 0 bases from V and 11 from J; bases not matched to a gene: 13. Here the CDR3 reads CASSYSSRDRVGVAFF. The CDR3 region has the DNA TGTGCCAGCAGTTACTCGTCCCGGGACAGGGTTGGGGTGGCTTTCTTT.

V usage is TRBV30 and J usage is TRBJ1-5; D perhaps matches TRBD1 (5 bases). Per the germline V gene, CDR1 is GTSNPN and CDR2 is SVGIG (reference sequence). CDR3 length: 14 residues. V lost 0 bases and J 6 bases, leaving 12 bases between the germline ends. CDR3 DNA: TGTGCCTGGAGTGTGGGGGGTAATGGTCAGCCCCAGCATTTT. Residues: CAWSVGGNGQPQHF.

This sequence joins TRBV7-9 and TRBJ1-1; TRBD1 aligns across 7 bases. Germline trimming cut 5 bases from V and 2 bases from J; bases unmatched to any gene: 14. The CDR3 has 17 residues. Germline assignment: CDR1 SEHNR and CDR2 FQNEAQ (reference sequence). The CDR3 sequence: CASSLLQGSGLNTEAFF. In nucleotides, the CDR3 is TGTGCCAGCAGCCTACTACAGGGGAGTGGGCTAAACACTGAAGCTTTCTTT.

The J gene is TRBJ1-4, the V gene TRBV5-5; D gene ambiguous. V was cut by 3 bases and J by 0 bases, with 3 bases left in between. The CDR3 extends over 13 amino acids. CDR1 is SGHKS, CDR2 YYEKEE, per germline (reference sequence). CDR3 residues: CASSSTTNEKLFF. As DNA, the CDR3 is TGTGCCAGCAGCTCAACAACTAATGAAAAACTGTTTTTT.

The chain is built from TRBV18 and TRBJ1-4; 9 positions match TRBD1. J lost 11 bases, V lost 3 bases, and 10 bases had no gene match. There are 15 residues in the CDR3. The germline CDR1 and CDR2 sequences are KGHSH and LQKENI. The CDR3 DNA reads TGTGCCAGCTCACCGGGACAGGGACTACTCGAGAAACTGTTTTTT. Translating it yields CASSPGQGLLEKLFF.

The V and J genes are TRBV2 and TRBJ1-2, with TRBD1 matching 7 bases. Germline assignment: CDR1 SNHLY and CDR2 FYNNEI. V lost 8 bases to trimming and J lost 8 bases; unmatched junction nucleotides: 11. The CDR3 contains 13 residues. CDR3 coding DNA: TGTGCCAGCTACAGGGGACCTTTGGGGGGCTACACCTTC. Protein product: CASYRGPLGGYTF.

The chain's CDR3 is CASSLRGQGYNEQFF. CDR3 sequence (DNA): TGCGCCAGCAGCCTACGGGGACAGGGGTACAATGAGCAGTTCTTC. J is TRBJ2-1 and V is TRBV4-3; 10 bases line up with TRBD1. This CDR3 has 15 amino acids. V lost 4 bases to trimming and J lost 4 bases; unmatched junction nucleotides: 4. Germline assignment: CDR1 LGHNA and CDR2 YSLEER.

The chain has TRBV10-3 and TRBJ2-3; tentative D call: TRBD2 (6 bases). The CDR3 extends over 15 amino acids. Trimming removed 3 bases from V and 0 bases from J, with 10 bases in between. Looked up from germline, CDR1 is ENHRY and CDR2 is SYGVKD. DNA for the CDR3: TGTGCCATCAGTGAAGCGCGGGGAAGCACAGATACGCAGTATTTT. Protein product: CAISEARGSTDTQYF.

This chain links TRBV5-8 with TRBJ2-2; 9 nucleotides line up with TRBD1. With 2 bases clipped from V and 5 bases from J, the junction kept 4 bases outside the gene matches. The length of the CDR3 is 15 residues. Germline-derived CDR1 and CDR2 are SGHTS and YDEGEE. The CDR3 region is CASSLRTGVTGELFF. The CDR3 DNA reads as TGTGCCAGCAGCTTAAGGACAGGGGTAACCGGGGAGCTGTTTTTT.

This sequence joins TRBV10-1 and TRBJ2-1; D possibly corresponds to TRBD1 (6 bases). The CDR3 runs 14 residues. In germline, CDR1 is WNHNN, CDR2 SYGVQD (reference sequence). V was cut by 3 bases and J by 4 bases, with 10 bases left in between. Here the CDR3 reads CASSDGGQYNEQFF. CDR3 bases: TGCGCCAGCAGTGATGGGGGCCAATACAATGAGCAGTTCTTC.

The rearrangement joins TRBV5-4 to TRBJ2-1; 9 positions agree with TRBD1. Germline-derived CDR1 and CDR2 are SGHNT and YYREEE (reference sequence). The CDR3 covers 15 residues. The ends lost 4 bases at V and 7 bases at J; junction bases unmatched: 9. CDR3 amino acids: CASSPGQGRANEQFF. DNA of the CDR3: TGTGCCAGCAGCCCTGGACAGGGGAGGGCGAATGAGCAGTTCTTC.

The chain uses TRBV6-6 and TRBJ2-5; a weak D match, TRBD2 (5 bases). V gave up 2 bases and J gave up 13 bases, with 11 bases separating them. From germline, CDR1 is MNHNY and CDR2 SVGAGI (reference sequence). This CDR3 is built from 11 residues. CDR3 nucleotide sequence: TGTGCCAGCAGTTACAGGGAGAACGGGTACTTC. Its protein is CASSYRENGYF.

This rearrangement joins TRBV19 to TRBJ1-5, with a tentative D call TRBD1 (5 bases). The CDR3 has 15 amino acids. Trimming took off 0 bases at V and 4 bases at J, with 10 bases between the two ends. CDR1 is LNHDA and CDR2 is SQIVND in the germline V gene (reference sequence). CDR3 amino acids: CASSIDGGGNQPQHF. The CDR3 bases are TGTGCCAGTAGTATAGATGGGGGGGGGAATCAGCCCCAGCATTTT.

The chain is built from TRBV18 and TRBJ1-5, with 10 bases aligning to TRBD1. The V segment lost 4 bases and the J segment 3 bases; nucleotides outside the gene matches: 6. The CDR3 runs 16 residues. Per the germline V gene, CDR1 is KGHSH and CDR2 is LQKENI. The CDR3 region is CASSLPGQGNNQPQHF. The CDR3, as DNA: TGTGCCAGCTCACTCCCGGGACAGGGGAACAATCAGCCCCAGCATTTT.

The chain combines TRBV5-1 with TRBJ2-1; a possible D gene is TRBD1 (6 bases). The CDR3 spans 16 residues. V lost 1 base and J 2 bases, leaving 13 bases between the germline ends. The germline gives CDR1 SGHRS, CDR2 YFSETQ. The CDR3 bases are TGCGCCAGCAGCTTGAACAGGGCTTCCACCTACAATGAGCAGTTCTTC. Protein sequence: CASSLNRASTYNEQFF.

This sequence joins TRBV4-3 and TRBJ2-1, with D tentatively TRBD2 (5 bases). The CDR3 contains 15 residues. Trimming stripped 1 base from V and 0 bases from J, with 7 bases between. Germline CDR1 reads LGHNA; CDR2 reads YSLEER. CDR3 in amino acids: CASSQGESSYNEQFF. The CDR3 DNA follows: TGCGCCAGCAGCCAAGGGGAGAGCTCCTACAATGAGCAGTTCTTC.

The chain uses TRBV6-1 and TRBJ2-7; 9 bases fit TRBD1. CDR1 MNHNS and CDR2 SASEGT come from the germline V gene. The CDR3 contains 14 residues. The ends lost 5 bases at V and 6 bases at J; junction bases unmatched: 8. CDR3 nucleotides: TGTGCCAGCAGTCTGACAGGGGGAAATGGCGAGCAGTACTTC. It specifies CASSLTGGNGEQYF.

The V gene is TRBV5-5, the J gene TRBJ1-1, with no clear D. Trimming took off 1 base at V and 8 bases at J, with 15 bases between the two ends. Germline V gene data show CDR1 as SGHKS and CDR2 as YYEKEE (reference sequence). CDR3 length equals 14 residues. Written as DNA, the CDR3 is TGTGCCAGCAGCTTGATTGGAGGGAAACAGGAAGCTTTCTTT. Its protein is CASSLIGGKQEAFF.

This sequence joins TRBV6-1 and TRBJ1-2, with 7 bases that match TRBD1. Trimming at V came to 8 bases and at J to 1 base, leaving 4 bases not matched to a gene. Germline V CDR1 and CDR2: MNHNS, SASEGT. This CDR3 has 13 residues. The CDR3 loop reads CASPGQDNYGYTF. The DNA of the CDR3 is TGTGCCAGCCCCGGACAGGATAACTATGGCTACACCTTC.

This clone was detected once. The V and J genes are TRBV25-1 and TRBJ2-3; perhaps TRBD2 as D (6 bases). CDR1 is MGHDK and CDR2 is SYGVNS in the germline V gene. The V end was cut by 4 bases, the J end by 3 bases, with 14 bases between. The CDR3 contains 15 residues. The chain's CDR3 is CASSVLAGRTDTQYF. The CDR3 DNA follows: TGTGCCAGCAGTGTTCTCGCGGGGAGGACAGATACGCAGTATTTT. Looking up the rest from reference TRBV25-1 and TRBJ2-3 gives the full variable domain: EADIYQTPRYLVIGTGKKITLECSQTMGHDKMYWYQQDPGMELHLIHYSYGVNSTEKGDLSSESTVSRIRTEHFPLTLESARPSHTSQYLCASSVLAGRTDTQYFGPGTRLTVL.

The chain recombines TRBV19 with TRBJ2-1, with TRBD2 matching over 7 bases. The V gene end was trimmed by 1 base and the J gene end by 8 bases; junction bases not matched to a gene: 11. The CDR3 has 16 amino acids. Germline loops: CDR1 LNHDA, CDR2 SQIVND (reference sequence). The CDR3 sequence is CASSIVGSGRSDEQFF. The DNA for the CDR3 is TGTGCCAGTAGTATAGTGGGTAGCGGGCGCTCAGATGAGCAGTTCTTC.

This chain's CDR3 is CASRSGDRDYGYTF. For the CDR3, the DNA is TGTGCCAGTAGATCCGGGGACAGGGACTATGGCTACACCTTC. The J gene is TRBJ1-2, the V gene TRBV19; 9 positions agree with TRBD1. Losses at the gene ends were 6 bases for V and 3 bases for J; bases not matched to a gene: 5. Germline V gene lookup returns CDR1 LNHDA and CDR2 SQIVND (reference sequence). The CDR3 has 14 amino acids.

This sequence joins TRBV6-5 and TRBJ2-1, with a tentative D call TRBD2 (7 bases). V lost 10 bases, J lost 10 bases, and 14 bases lay in between. Germline values: CDR1 MNHEY, CDR2 SVGAGI. The CDR3 is 11 amino acids. The CDR3 DNA follows: TGTGCCACCGATAGGGGGGGGGAGCAGTTCTTC. Protein product: CATDRGGEQFF.

The chain uses TRBV4-3 and TRBJ2-7, with D perhaps TRBD1 (5 bases). CDR1 and CDR2 (germline): LGHNA, YSLEER. The CDR3 has 15 amino acids. V lost 0 bases, J lost 2 bases, and 11 bases lay in between. This CDR3 reads CASSQERGSTYEQYF. CDR3 nucleotides: TGCGCCAGCAGCCAAGAAAGGGGATCAACCTACGAGCAGTACTTC.

The gene calls are TRBV4-3 and TRBJ2-5; D is possibly TRBD2 (7 bases). Germline lookup yields CDR1 LGHNA and CDR2 YSLEER. V lost 0 bases, J lost 5 bases, and 16 bases lay in between. The CDR3 totals 16 residues. CDR3 nucleotide sequence: TGCGCCAGCAGCCAAGATTCCAGTGGGAGGGGGGAGACCCAGTACTTC. Translation: CASSQDSSGRGETQYF.

J is TRBJ2-5 and V is TRBV7-8, with D perhaps TRBD2 (5 bases). CDR1 SGHVS and CDR2 FQNEAQ come from the germline V gene. Trimming shortened V by 3 bases and J by 5 bases, and 13 bases separated the two germline ends. This CDR3 is 14 amino acids long. CDR3 DNA sequence: TGTGCCAGCAGCTTCACAGTGAGGAGGGAGACCCAGTACTTC. It is translated as CASSFTVRRETQYF.

The chain carries TRBV27 and TRBJ1-2; D is possibly TRBD1 (5 bases). V lost 6 bases and J 2 bases, leaving 10 bases between the germline ends. Looked up from germline, CDR1 is MNHEY and CDR2 is SMNVEV (reference sequence). This CDR3 has 13 residues. The chain's CDR3 is CASRNTGNYGYTF. The CDR3 DNA follows: TGTGCCAGCAGGAATACAGGCAACTATGGCTACACCTTC.

The J gene is TRBJ2-1, the V gene TRBV19, with unresolved D. V lost 3 bases, J lost 2 bases, and 11 bases lay in between. The CDR3 has 15 amino acids. Germline V gene sequence: CDR1 LNHDA, CDR2 SQIVND (reference sequence). For the CDR3, the DNA is TGTGCCAGTAGTATGAGGATCCTGACCTACAATGAGCAGTTCTTC. Translation: CASSMRILTYNEQFF.

V gene TRBV19 combines with J gene TRBJ1-5; D possibly corresponds to TRBD1 (6 bases). The CDR3 is 15 residues long. Trimming cost V 4 bases and J 7 bases, with 17 bases left between them. CDR1 and CDR2 from the germline V gene are LNHDA and SQIVND (reference sequence). Here the CDR3 reads CASSKRDTGPQPQHF. In nucleotides, the CDR3 is TGTGCCAGTAGTAAGCGGGACACCGGACCGCAGCCCCAGCATTTT.